The rows below give T cell receptor beta chains drawn from one sample of a study of blood T cell repertoires in COVID-19. Profiling relied on immunoSEQ multiplex PCR, and the TCRdb table lists in-frame clones only, not all of them. The repertoire consists of 70,000 to 75,000 clones, with about 88% occurring once and the leading ten covering 5.1%. Sequences were obtained from peripheral blood. Source of these receptors: a human donor in a cohort sampled during active COVID-19. Both conserved end residues are part of each CDR3. A D gene is named only where the DNA matches it firmly. Only some rows state a clone size, as once, few, many or a class for expanded clones.

>-|TRBV5-5|-|TRBJ2-3
TGTGCCAGCAGCTTGGGAATGTTCCTAGTGACAGAAGAGGATACGCAGTATTTT
CASSLGMFLVTEEDTQYF
>-|TRBV18|-|TRBJ1-6
TGTGCCAGCTCACAGTCAGGTGATGGTAATTCACCCCTCCACTTT
CASSQSGDGNSPLHF
>TRBD2|TRBV19|-|TRBJ2-2
TGTGCCAGTAGTATCCTGGGACTAGGGAACACCGGGGAGCTGTTTTTT
CASSILGLGNTGELFF
>TRBD2|TRBV28|few|TRBJ2-1
TGTGCCAGCACCGCTAGCGGGACACCGAGCTCCTACAATGAGCAGTTCTTC
CASTASGTPSSYNEQFF
>-|TRBV5-1|once|TRBJ2-7
TGCGCCAGCTCGCAGGGGCCCGTGGAGGAGCAGTACTTC
CASSQGPVEEQYF
>-|TRBV29-1|once|TRBJ2-7
TGCAGCGTTGAGGAGATAAGCTCCTACGAGCAGTACTTC
CSVEEISSYEQYF
>-|TRBV7-6|-|TRBJ2-1
TGTGCCAGCAGCCCGGGACTTCCCATTGAGCAGTTCTTC
CASSPGLPIEQFF
>-|TRBV5-1|few|TRBJ2-2
TGCGCCAGCAGCCCAACGGGGGAAGGCGGGGAGCTGTTTTTT
CASSPTGEGGELFF
>-|TRBV5-1|-|TRBJ1-1
TGCGCCAGCAGCTATTCAGGGAACACTGAAGCTTTCTTT
CASSYSGNTEAFF
>TRBD2|TRBV7-2|-|TRBJ2-3
TGTGCCAGCAGCTTAGCGGGACTAGCGGGGGCTAAGCGCGCGCAGTATTTT
CASSLAGLAGAKRAQYF
>TRBD1|TRBV7-2|-|TRBJ2-3
TGTGCCAGCAGCCGCCGACAGGGGGGCACAGATACGCAGTATTTT
CASSRRQGGTDTQYF
>-|TRBV3-1/TRBV3-2|once|TRBJ2-7
TGTGCCAGCAGCGAAGGAGCGGCTGGCTCCTACGAGCAGTACTTC
CASSEGAAGSYEQYF
>-|TRBV6-2/TRBV6-3|-|TRBJ2-5
TGTGCCAGCAGTTACCAGGGCCCCCAAGAGACCCAGTACTTC
CASSYQGPQETQYF
>-|TRBV29-1|once|TRBJ1-4
TGCAGCGTTGAAGAAAGCGCTTCAACTAATGAAAAACTGTTTTTT
CSVEESASTNEKLFF
>-|TRBV5-6|-|TRBJ2-1
TGTGCCAGCAGCTTGGCCGTTAGCCCCTACAATGAGCAGTTCTTC
CASSLAVSPYNEQFF
>-|TRBV29-1|-|TRBJ1-1
TGCAGCGTTGAAATGGACTACACTGAAGCTTTCTTT
CSVEMDYTEAFF
>TRBD1|TRBV4-2|-|TRBJ1-1
TGTGCCAGCAGCCAAGGAAATCGACAGGGGGGCACTGAAGCTTTCTTT
CASSQGNRQGGTEAFF
>TRBD2|TRBV2|-|TRBJ2-5
TGTGCCAGCAGTGAAGCGCTTGGTAGCGGGGAACAGACCCAGTACTTC
CASSEALGSGEQTQYF
>TRBD1|TRBV5-6|-|TRBJ2-7
TGTGCCAGCAGCCCCGGGACAGGCCGCTCCTACGAGCAGTACTTC
CASSPGTGRSYEQYF
>TRBD1|TRBV10-1|-|TRBJ2-1
TGCGCCAGCAGTGAGTTTGGGGACAGGGACCCTAACAATGAGCAGTTCTTC
CASSEFGDRDPNNEQFF
>-|TRBV19|-|TRBJ1-1
TGTGCCAGTAGACATAGGGAGGGGACCTTGAACACTGAAGCTTTCTTT
CASRHREGTLNTEAFF
>-|TRBV6-1|-|TRBJ2-7
TGTGCCAGCAGTGAACCAAGGGGGGGCTCCTACGAGCAGTACTTC
CASSEPRGGSYEQYF
>-|TRBV4-1|once|TRBJ2-5
TGCGCCACGTACAGGCAAGAGACCCAGTACTTC
CATYRQETQYF
>-|TRBV29-1|-|TRBJ1-1
TGCAGCGTTTCAGACGGGATGGCGAACACTGAAGCTTTCTTT
CSVSDGMANTEAFF
>TRBD1|TRBV3-1/TRBV3-2|-|TRBJ2-1
TGTGCCAGCAGCGAACCTGAAGGGGGCGCGGATGAGCAGTTCTTC
CASSEPEGGADEQFF
>-|TRBV19|-|TRBJ1-5
TGTGCCAGTAGTATTTCCAGGGGCGATCAGCCCCAGCATTTT
CASSISRGDQPQHF
>-|TRBV25-1|-|TRBJ1-4
TGTGCCAGCAGTGAATGGGGGGATGCCGGTGAAAAACTGTTTTTT
CASSEWGDAGEKLFF
>TRBD2|TRBV12-3/TRBV12-4|-|TRBJ2-5
TGTGCCAGCAGCAAGGGACTAGCAGAGACCCAGTACTTC
CASSKGLAETQYF
>-|TRBV24-1|-|TRBJ2-3
TGTGCCACCAGTGATTGGAGGGCGGCGGATACGCAGTATTTT
CATSDWRAADTQYF
>-|TRBV9|-|TRBJ2-1
TGTGCCAGCAGCGTGGAGGGGCGCTCCTACAATGAGCAGTTCTTC
CASSVEGRSYNEQFF
>-|TRBV7-2|-|TRBJ2-7
TGTGCCAGCAGCATAGGAGGGATGGGCGAGCAGTACTTC
CASSIGGMGEQYF
>TRBD1|TRBV6-6|-|TRBJ1-5
TGTGCCAGCAGTCCGATTACAGGGGCCGGCAATCAGCCCCAGCATTTT
CASSPITGAGNQPQHF
>-|TRBV6-5|-|TRBJ1-1
TGTGCCGCTCGGCAGGGTCGCCTCATGAACACTGAAGCTTTCTTT
CAARQGRLMNTEAFF
>TRBD1|TRBV5-4|few|TRBJ1-6
TGTGCCAGCAGCTGGTCAGACAGGGGATATAATTCACCCCTCCACTTT
CASSWSDRGYNSPLHF
>-|TRBV18|-|TRBJ1-2
TGTGCCAGCTCACCGGACAGCCCCTATGGCTACACCTTC
CASSPDSPYGYTF
>-|TRBV19|-|TRBJ1-1
TGTGCCAGTAGTATGTCCCAATACACTGAAGCTTTCTTT
CASSMSQYTEAFF
>TRBD2|TRBV3-1/TRBV3-2|-|TRBJ2-5
TGTGCCAGCAGTCTTAGCGGGGGGGCCCGAGAGACCCAGTACTTC
CASSLSGGARETQYF
>TRBD2|TRBV7-2|-|TRBJ2-5
TGTGCCAGCAGCTTTCGGACTAGCGGACAAGAGACCCAGTACTTC
CASSFRTSGQETQYF
>-|TRBV5-1|once|TRBJ2-3
TGCGCCAGCAGCTTGGCTGAGAGAACAGCGGGAGATACGCAGTATTTT
CASSLAERTAGDTQYF
>-|TRBV5-1|-|TRBJ2-5
TGCGCCAGCACCGTGACAGGCGGCGAGACCCAGTACTTC
CASTVTGGETQYF
>-|TRBV5-6|-|TRBJ2-2
TGTGCCAGCAGCTTGAGTCGAGGCACCGGGGAGCTGTTTTTT
CASSLSRGTGELFF
>TRBD1|TRBV7-2|-|TRBJ2-7
TGTGCCAGCAGCCCAAGGACAGGGAATCACTACGAGCAGTACTTC
CASSPRTGNHYEQYF
>-|TRBV20-1|once|TRBJ2-5
TGCAGTGCTAGTTACTCGGCTAGCGCACAAGAGACCCAGTACTTC
CSASYSASAQETQYF
>-|TRBV5-1|-|TRBJ2-1
TGCGCCAGCAGCTTGGCATTGGCAGGTTCCTACAATGAGCAGTTCTTC
CASSLALAGSYNEQFF
>-|TRBV3-1/TRBV3-2|-|TRBJ2-3
TGTGCCAGCAGCCAAGAACCCAAAATTCGAGGCCGCACAGATACGCAGTATTTT
CASSQEPKIRGRTDTQYF
>-|TRBV2|-|TRBJ1-5
TGTGCCAGCTCCCCCATCCCGGGGATGGATCAGCCCCAGCATTTT
CASSPIPGMDQPQHF
>-|TRBV29-1|-|TRBJ1-2
TGCAGCGTTGAAGCCCTACAAGGGAGCTATGGCTACACCTTC
CSVEALQGSYGYTF
>TRBD2|TRBV5-4|-|TRBJ2-3
TGTGCCAGCAGCTTGGAACTAGCGGGGGCCAGCACAGATACGCAGTATTTT
CASSLELAGASTDTQYF
>-|TRBV16|-|TRBJ2-5
TGTGCCAGCAGCCAGTTGAACAAACAAGAGACCCAGTACTTC
CASSQLNKQETQYF
>TRBD1|TRBV5-1|-|TRBJ2-7
TGCGCCAGCAGCCCAGGGACAGGTTCCTACGAGCAGTACTTC
CASSPGTGSYEQYF
>-|TRBV24-1|-|TRBJ1-4
TGTGCCACCATGGCCCCTTGGGGGACTTCCTTAGGTTTAGAAAAACTGTTTTTT
CATMAPWGTSLGLEKLFF
>-|TRBV5-1|-|TRBJ2-3
TGCGCCAGCAGCTTGGATAGTAGCGCCTACACAGATACGCAGTATTTT
CASSLDSSAYTDTQYF